The 15 T cell receptor beta chains below all came from one sample that was sequenced in a study of radiotherapy plus CTLA-4 blockade in lung cancer. Sequencing was performed with immunoSEQ multiplex PCR; in TCRdb, only in-frame clones are kept and a portion is missing. The sample records 26,000 or so clones, less than 80% being singletons. The sequencing here drew on peripheral blood, taken from a patient treated with radiotherapy plus ipilimumab. The source of these receptors is a human donor with non-small cell lung cancer who had stable disease on radiotherapy plus ipilimumab.

The rearrangement uses TRBV7-9 and TRBJ2-1, with D maybe TRBD2 (5 bases). This CDR3 spans 14 amino acids. CDR1 and CDR2 (germline): SEHNR, FQNEAQ (reference sequence). V lost 3 bases to trimming and J lost 3 bases, with 9 bases between them. The CDR3 is CASSFYGIYNEQFF. The CDR3 coding sequence is TGTGCCAGCAGCTTTTACGGGATCTACAATGAGCAGTTCTTC.

In the case of this clone: Compared with germline, one end of the junction differs, possibly owing to a read error. The same CDR3 arises from other DNA sequences in this sample as well. The rearrangement uses TRBV27 and TRBJ1-1, with D unclear. The CDR3 sequence is 13 residues long. Germline CDR1 and CDR2: MNHEY and SMNVEV (reference sequence). The CDR3 sequence is CASSWIQNTEAFF. In DNA form, the CDR3 reads TGTGCCAGCAGTTGGATACAGAACACTGAAGCCTTCTTT.

The V gene is TRBV6-5, the J gene TRBJ2-1; no definite D call. Between the trimmed V and J ends, which lost 2 bases and 4 bases, there was a span of 9 bases. Germline V lookup: CDR1 MNHEY, CDR2 SVGAGI. The CDR3 consists of 14 residues. The CDR3 is CASSYLAAYNEQFF. The CDR3 DNA sequence: TGTGCCAGCAGTTACCTGGCAGCTTACAATGAGCAGTTCTTC.

The V call is TRBV27, the J call TRBJ2-3; no reliable D call. Per germline, CDR1 MNHEY and CDR2 SMNVEV (reference sequence). The CDR3 contains 13 residues. V was cut by 5 bases and J by 4 bases, with 10 bases left in between. CDR3: CASSGVWADTQYF. The CDR3 region has the DNA TGTGCCAGCAGTGGGGTTTGGGCAGATACGCAGTATTTT.

The chain carries TRBV12-5 and TRBJ1-2, with D unclear. Trimming removed 3 bases at V and 5 bases at J, with 7 bases between. The CDR3 is made up of 12 amino acids. CDR1 and CDR2 from the germline V gene are LGHNT and FRNRAP. The CDR3 nucleotides are TGTGCTAGTGGTTTTGCAGAGTATGGCTACACCTTC. It specifies CASGFAEYGYTF.

This chain connects TRBV5-5 to TRBJ1-5; D is undetermined. V was clipped by 4 bases and J by 4 bases, with 12 bases between them. CDR1 and CDR2 from the germline V gene are SGHKS and YYEKEE (reference sequence). CDR3 length: 14 residues. In DNA, the CDR3 is TGTGCCAGCAGCCAGCGGACTGCTAATCAGCCCCAGCATTTT. This encodes CASSQRTANQPQHF.

As for this clone: Other DNA sequences in the sample encode the same CDR3. The genes are TRBV19 and TRBJ1-1; 9 nucleotides line up with TRBD1. Germline V lookup: CDR1 LNHDA, CDR2 SQIVND (reference sequence). The V and J ends lost 6 bases and 2 bases, in that order; junction bases with no gene match: 7. There are 15 residues in the CDR3. The CDR3 coding sequence is TGTGCCAGTAGCATGGACAGGGGATTAAACACTGAAGCTTTCTTT. It specifies CASSMDRGLNTEAFF.

CDR3 sequence: CASSLGLGLAGEETQYF. CDR3 nucleotide sequence: TGTGCCAGCAGCTTGGGACTAGGGCTAGCGGGGGAAGAGACCCAGTACTTC. V gene TRBV7-2 combines with J gene TRBJ2-5; 10 nucleotides align to TRBD2. V lost 3 bases to trimming and J lost 3 bases; unmatched junction nucleotides: 10. Germline lookup yields CDR1 SGHTA and CDR2 FQGNSA. The CDR3 extends over 17 amino acids.

The gene calls are TRBV5-1 and TRBJ2-2, with 8 bases matching TRBD1. Germline V gives CDR1 SGHRS, CDR2 YFSETQ. Losses at the gene ends were 4 bases for V and 4 bases for J; bases not matched to a gene: 18. The CDR3 totals 19 residues. CDR3 amino acids: CASSRRGQVPEGITGELFF. The CDR3 nucleotides are TGCGCCAGCAGCCGGAGGGGACAGGTCCCGGAGGGTATCACCGGGGAGCTGTTTTTT. Supplemented by reference TRBV5-1 and TRBJ2-2, the full variable domain reads KAGVTQTPRYLIKTRGQQVTLSCSPISGHRSVSWYQQTPGQGLQFLFEYFSETQRNKGNFPGRFSGRQFSNSRSEMNVSTLELGDSALYLCASSRRGQVPEGITGELFFGEGSRLTVL.

The genes are TRBV11-2 and TRBJ1-2, with D possibly TRBD1 on 5 matching bases. CDR1 is SGHAT, CDR2 FQNNGV, per germline. CDR3 size: 15 residues. The V end lost 2 bases, the J end lost 4 bases, and 14 bases lay between the germline ends. Here the CDR3 reads CASSLNRDRLYGYTF. The CDR3 bases are TGTGCCAGCAGCTTAAACCGGGACCGCCTCTATGGCTACACCTTC.

V gene TRBV6-1 combines with J gene TRBJ2-7; 7 bases match TRBD2. After removal of 4 bases from V and 5 bases from J, the junction contained 14 bases not matched to a gene. CDR1 and CDR2 (germline): MNHNS, SASEGT. This CDR3 spans 16 amino acids. CDR3 in DNA: TGTGCCAGCAGTGGACCGAGGGGAGGGGCTGGGGACGAGCAGTACTTC. Protein: CASSGPRGGAGDEQYF.

The CDR3 DNA reads as TGTGCCAGTAGAGGGGGCGGCTGGAACACCGGGGAGCTGTTTTTT. Encoded protein: CASRGGGWNTGELFF. The genes are TRBV19 and TRBJ2-2; 7 bases agree with TRBD1. V was pared by 6 bases and J by 1 base, with 5 bases of the junction left unmatched. There are 15 residues in the CDR3. Germline lookup yields CDR1 LNHDA and CDR2 SQIVND (reference sequence).

This chain uses TRBV19 with TRBJ1-5; D unresolved. This CDR3 is built from 16 residues. V dropped 3 bases and J dropped 1 base, with 13 bases sitting between them. Germline CDR1 reads LNHDA; CDR2 reads SQIVND (reference sequence). CDR3 sequence (DNA): TGTGCCAGTAGTATGATTAAATTAATAAGCAATCAGCCCCAGCATTTT. Residues: CASSMIKLISNQPQHF.

The V call is TRBV4-3, the J call TRBJ2-7, with D possibly being TRBD1 (6 bases). Germline loops: CDR1 LGHNA, CDR2 YSLEER. With 1 base removed from V and 3 bases from J, the gap between germline ends came to 10 bases. The CDR3 contains 14 residues. CDR3 bases: TGCGCCAGCAGCCAAGGGGGGCAGCACTACGAGCAGTACTTC. It specifies CASSQGGQHYEQYF.

The V gene is TRBV5-1, the J gene TRBJ1-2; no clear D gene. From germline, CDR1 is SGHRS and CDR2 YFSETQ. CDR3 size: 15 residues. Trimming took 0 bases from V and 0 from J, leaving 9 bases between them. The CDR3 bases are TGCGCCAGCAGCTTGGGGGCAGGAACTAACTATGGCTACACCTTC. It specifies CASSLGAGTNYGYTF. The whole variable domain, remainder taken from reference TRBV5-1 and TRBJ1-2, is KAGVTQTPRYLIKTRGQQVTLSCSPISGHRSVSWYQQTPGQGLQFLFEYFSETQRNKGNFPGRFSGRQFSNSRSEMNVSTLELGDSALYLCASSLGAGTNYGYTFGSGTRLTVV.